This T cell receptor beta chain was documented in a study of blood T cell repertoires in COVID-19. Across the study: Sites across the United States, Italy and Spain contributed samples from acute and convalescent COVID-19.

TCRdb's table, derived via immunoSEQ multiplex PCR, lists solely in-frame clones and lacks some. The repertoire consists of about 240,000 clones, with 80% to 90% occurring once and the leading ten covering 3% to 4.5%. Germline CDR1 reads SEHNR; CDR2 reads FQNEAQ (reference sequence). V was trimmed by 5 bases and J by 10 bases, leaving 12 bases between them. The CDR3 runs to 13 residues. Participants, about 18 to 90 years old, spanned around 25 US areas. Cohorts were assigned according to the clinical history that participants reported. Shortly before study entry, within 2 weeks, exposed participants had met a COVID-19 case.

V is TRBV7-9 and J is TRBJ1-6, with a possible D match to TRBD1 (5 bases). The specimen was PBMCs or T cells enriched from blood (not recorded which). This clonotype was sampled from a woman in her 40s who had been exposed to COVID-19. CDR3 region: CASSLPGDSPLHF. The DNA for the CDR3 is TGTGCCAGCAGCCTCCCGGGGGACTCACCCCTCCACTTT. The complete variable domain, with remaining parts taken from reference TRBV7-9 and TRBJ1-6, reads DTGVSQNPRHKITKRGQNVTFRCDPISEHNRLYWYRQTLGQGPEFLTYFQNEAQLEKSRLLSDRFSAERPKGSFSTLEIQRTEQGDSAMYLCASSLPGDSPLHFGNGTRLTVT.